This TCR beta chain was retrieved from a study of breast tumors, draining lymph nodes, adjacent tissues. The V gene's germline CDR1 is MDHEN and CDR2 SYDVKM. This CDR3 has 15 amino acids. TCRdb re-called the multiplex PCR reads through MiXCR, storing one row per CDR3 protein. The sample gives about 140,000 distinct CDR3 sequences, approximately 20% of which show up once; roughly 2.5% is in the top ten. Concerning this clonotype: Its antigen is currently unknown. At one of its ends the junction is not consistent with the germline gene, which may arise from a read error.

Samples came from axillary lymph nodes draining the breast cancer. Notes on the study in general: That most tumor T cells come from lymph nodes remained unproven. Tumor and nontumor repertoires were significantly more similar in luminal-like than in basal-like breast cancer. Tumor repertoires ranked between lymph nodes and nontumor tissue in diversity, with V and J gene preferences.

Material for sequencing was axillary lymph node tissue. The chain carries TRBV28 and TRBJ2-3; 7 positions match TRBD2. The receptor was isolated from a female donor with breast cancer. Some clones in this sample may be carry-over from other donors' samples. In nucleotides, the CDR3 is TGTGCCAGCGGTTTCGGCGGGAGCGGGCAAGATACGCAGTATTTT. Encoded protein: CASGFGGSGQDTQYF. The full variable domain, its missing parts supplied by reference TRBV28 and TRBJ2-3, is DVKVTQSSRYLVKRTGEKVFLECVQDMDHENMFWYRQDPGLGLRLIYFSYDVKMKEKGDIPEGYSVSREKKERFSLILESASTNQTSMYLCASGFGGSGQDTQYFGPGTRLTVL.